This T cell receptor (beta chain) stems from a study of shared clonotypes between healthy human individuals. As for the study in general: Every donor yielded three CD4 naive, three CD4 memory, two CD8 naive and one CD8 memory plate.

About this clone: Its antigen is undetermined.

Findings and caveats of the study: Sequencing depth was expected to influence donor clonotype sharing. Shared clonotypes across all four donors exceeded non-shared ones in generation probability.

Naive CD8 cells comprised CD45RO-negative, CCR7-positively selected cells, excluding terminally differentiated effector memory CD45RA+ cells. Donors, healthy HIV-negative adults, lacked recent acute infections or vaccinations. V gave up 0 bases and J gave up 8 bases; unmatched junction bases: 4. The CDR3 consists of 13 residues. Germline CDR1 reads SGDLS; CDR2 reads YYNGEE. Here immunoSEQ multiplex PCR was the method, and the copy in TCRdb shows in-frame clones only, minus some. The table includes about 2 million clones, 85% to 95% detected once. The chain joins TRBV9 to TRBJ1-2, with 7 positions matching TRBD1. The sequenced material came from naive CD8+ T cells sorted from blood. The receptor comes from a man between 18 and 35 years old in good health. CDR3 protein: CASSVGQGVGYTF. In nucleotides, the CDR3 is TGTGCCAGCAGCGTAGGGCAGGGGGTCGGCTACACCTTC.